This T cell receptor (beta chain) was captured in a study of regulatory T cells in long-lasting Graves disease. The germline gives CDR1 SGHTA, CDR2 FQGNSA. The CDR3 length is 17 residues. V was clipped by 8 bases and J by 1 base; unmatched bases: 9. Time point described: newly diagnosed GD, antithyroid drugs for less than 3 months. PBMC RNA was the source of the TCR library. Sequencing libraries for TCR beta were prepared with iRepertoire HTBI primers and Arm-PCR of CDR3 regions. Via MiXCR, TCRdb re-called the multiplex PCR reads, giving one row per CDR3 protein. This table holds hundreds of thousands of distinct CDR3 sequences, about 13% found once. This sample also appeared in a second study, on T cells in Graves' hyperthyroidism and ophthalmopathy. As reported in that work: These patients, aged 18 to 65, had recently diagnosed hyperthyroidism lasting under 2 months.

This receptor was obtained from a man aged 25-45 years with Graves disease. Here the sequenced sample was peripheral blood mononuclear cells (PBMCs), taken at new diagnosis, from a patient treated with antithyroid drugs. The chain couples TRBV7-2 to TRBJ2-3; 13 positions match TRBD2. The CDR3 protein is CASGLAGESRGTDTQYF. CDR3 DNA sequence: TGTGCCAGCGGACTAGCGGGGGAATCACGGGGCACAGATACGCAGTATTTT.